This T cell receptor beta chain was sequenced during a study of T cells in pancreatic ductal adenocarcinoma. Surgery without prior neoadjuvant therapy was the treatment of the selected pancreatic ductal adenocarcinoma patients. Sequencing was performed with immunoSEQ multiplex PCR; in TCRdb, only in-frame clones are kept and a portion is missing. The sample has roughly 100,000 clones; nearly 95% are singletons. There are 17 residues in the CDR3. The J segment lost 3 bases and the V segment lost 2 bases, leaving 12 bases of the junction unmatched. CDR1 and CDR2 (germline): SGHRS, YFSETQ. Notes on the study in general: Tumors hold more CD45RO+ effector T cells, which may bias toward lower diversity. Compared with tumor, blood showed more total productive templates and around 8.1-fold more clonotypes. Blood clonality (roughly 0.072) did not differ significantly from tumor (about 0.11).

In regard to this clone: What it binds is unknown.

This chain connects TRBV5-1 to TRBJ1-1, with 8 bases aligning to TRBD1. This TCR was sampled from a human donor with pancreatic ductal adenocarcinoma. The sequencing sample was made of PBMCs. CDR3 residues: CASSLGQGASLDTEAFF. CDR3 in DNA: TGCGCCAGCAGCTTAGGCCAGGGGGCGAGTTTGGACACTGAAGCTTTCTTT.